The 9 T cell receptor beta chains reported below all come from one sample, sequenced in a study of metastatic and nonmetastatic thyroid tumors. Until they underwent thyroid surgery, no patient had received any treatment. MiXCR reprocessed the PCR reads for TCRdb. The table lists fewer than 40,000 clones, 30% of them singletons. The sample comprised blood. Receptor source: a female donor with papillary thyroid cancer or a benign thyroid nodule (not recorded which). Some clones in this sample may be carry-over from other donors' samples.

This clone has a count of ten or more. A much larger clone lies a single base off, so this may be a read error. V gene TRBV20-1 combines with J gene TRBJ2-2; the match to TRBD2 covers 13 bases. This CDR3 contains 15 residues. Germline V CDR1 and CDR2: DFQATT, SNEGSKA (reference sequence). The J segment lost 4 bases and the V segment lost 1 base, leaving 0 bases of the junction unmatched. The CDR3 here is CSARGLAGGTGELFF. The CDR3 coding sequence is TGCAGTGCTAGAGGACTAGCGGGAGGCACCGGGGAGCTGTTTTTT.

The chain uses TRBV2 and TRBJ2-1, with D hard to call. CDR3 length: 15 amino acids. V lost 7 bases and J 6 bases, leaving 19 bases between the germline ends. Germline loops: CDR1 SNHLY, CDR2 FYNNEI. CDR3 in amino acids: CASILGPNTINEQFF. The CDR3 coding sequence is TGTGCCAGCATCTTAGGCCCTAACACTATCAATGAGCAGTTCTTC.

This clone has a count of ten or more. This CDR3 reads CASSEGGGQASGANVLTF. CDR3 sequence (DNA): TGTGCCAGCAGTGAGGGCGGTGGACAGGCCTCTGGGGCCAACGTCCTGACTTTC. This sequence joins TRBV2 and TRBJ2-6, with 7 bases that match TRBD1. Germline V CDR1 and CDR2: SNHLY, FYNNEI. The CDR3 has 18 residues. V was pared by 3 bases and J by 0 bases, with 8 bases of the junction left unmatched.

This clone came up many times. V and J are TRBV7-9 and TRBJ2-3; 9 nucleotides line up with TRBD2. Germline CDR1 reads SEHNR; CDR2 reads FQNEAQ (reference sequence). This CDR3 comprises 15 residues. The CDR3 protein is CASLRAGGDTDTQYF. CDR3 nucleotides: TGTGCTTCTCTCAGGGCGGGAGGGGACACAGATACGCAGTATTTT.

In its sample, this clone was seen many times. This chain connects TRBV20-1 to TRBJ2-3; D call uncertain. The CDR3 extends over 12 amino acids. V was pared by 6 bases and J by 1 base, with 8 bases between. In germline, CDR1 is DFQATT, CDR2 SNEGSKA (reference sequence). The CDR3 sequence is CSADWGTDTQYF. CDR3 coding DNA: TGCAGTGCGGATTGGGGCACAGATACGCAGTATTTT.

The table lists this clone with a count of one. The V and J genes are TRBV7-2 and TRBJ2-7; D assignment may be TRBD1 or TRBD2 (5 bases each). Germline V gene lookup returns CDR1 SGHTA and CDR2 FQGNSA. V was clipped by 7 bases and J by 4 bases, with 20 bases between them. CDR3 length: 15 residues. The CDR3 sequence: CASNPSGPGLYEQYF. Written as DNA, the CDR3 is TGTGCCAGCAACCCCTCGGGGCCGGGTCTGTACGAGCAGTACTTC.

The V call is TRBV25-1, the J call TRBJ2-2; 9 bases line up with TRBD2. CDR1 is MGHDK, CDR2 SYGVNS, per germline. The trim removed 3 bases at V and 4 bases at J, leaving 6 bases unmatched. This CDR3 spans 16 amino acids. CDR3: CASSDRTSVVTGELFF. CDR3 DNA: TGTGCCAGCAGTGACCGGACTAGCGTTGTCACCGGGGAGCTGTTTTTT. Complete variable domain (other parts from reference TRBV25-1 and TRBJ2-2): EADIYQTPRYLVIGTGKKITLECSQTMGHDKMYWYQQDPGMELHLIHYSYGVNSTEKGDLSSESTVSRIRTEHFPLTLESARPSHTSQYLCASSDRTSVVTGELFFGEGSRLTVL.

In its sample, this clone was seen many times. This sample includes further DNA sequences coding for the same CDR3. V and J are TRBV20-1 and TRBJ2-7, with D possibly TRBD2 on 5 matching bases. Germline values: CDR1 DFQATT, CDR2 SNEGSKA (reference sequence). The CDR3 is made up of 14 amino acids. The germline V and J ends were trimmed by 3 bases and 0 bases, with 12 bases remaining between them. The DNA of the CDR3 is TGCAGTGCTAGTGAGGAGGTCCGCTCCTACGAGCAGTACTTC. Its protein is CSASEEVRSYEQYF.

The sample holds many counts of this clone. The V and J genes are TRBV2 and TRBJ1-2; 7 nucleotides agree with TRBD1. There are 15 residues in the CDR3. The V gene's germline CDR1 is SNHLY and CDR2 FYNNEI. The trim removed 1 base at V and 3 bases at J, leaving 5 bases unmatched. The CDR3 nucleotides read TGTGCCAGCAGTGAAGGGGGAGGGGGCTACTATGGCTACACCTTC. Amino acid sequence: CASSEGGGGYYGYTF.